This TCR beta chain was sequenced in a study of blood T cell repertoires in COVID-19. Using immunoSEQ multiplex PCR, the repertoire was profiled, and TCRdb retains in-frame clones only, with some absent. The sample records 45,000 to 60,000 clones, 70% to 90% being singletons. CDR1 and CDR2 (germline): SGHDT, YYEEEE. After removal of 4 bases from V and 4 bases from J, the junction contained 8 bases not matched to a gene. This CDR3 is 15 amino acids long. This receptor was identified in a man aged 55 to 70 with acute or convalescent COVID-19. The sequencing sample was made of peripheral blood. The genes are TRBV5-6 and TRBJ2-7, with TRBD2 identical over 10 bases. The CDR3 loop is CASSRVSGGAYEQYF. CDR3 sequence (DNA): TGTGCCAGCAGCCGAGTCAGCGGGGGGGCTTACGAGCAGTACTTC.